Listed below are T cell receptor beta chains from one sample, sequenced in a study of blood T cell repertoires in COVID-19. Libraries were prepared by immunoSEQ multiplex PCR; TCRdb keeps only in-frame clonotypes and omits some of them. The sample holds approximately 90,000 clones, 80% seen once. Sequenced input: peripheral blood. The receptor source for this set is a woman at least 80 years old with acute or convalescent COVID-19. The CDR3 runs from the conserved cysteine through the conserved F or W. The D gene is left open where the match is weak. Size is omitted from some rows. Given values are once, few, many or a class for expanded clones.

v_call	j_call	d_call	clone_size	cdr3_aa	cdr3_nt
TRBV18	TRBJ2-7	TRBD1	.	CASSQGAQTYEQYF	TGTGCCAGCTCACAGGGGGCACAAACCTACGAGCAGTACTTC
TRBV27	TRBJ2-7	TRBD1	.	CASSLSVEQGAAYEQYF	TGTGCCAGCAGTTTATCGGTCGAACAGGGGGCGGCCTACGAGCAGTACTTC
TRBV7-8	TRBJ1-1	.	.	CASSPRDNLLNTEAFF	TGTGCCAGCAGCCCCCGGGACAATCTCCTGAACACTGAAGCTTTCTTT
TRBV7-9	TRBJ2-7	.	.	CASSLLGPAYEQYF	TGTGCCAGCAGCCTGCTTGGCCCAGCCTACGAGCAGTACTTC
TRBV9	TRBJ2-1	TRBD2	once	CASSFGVSSGTYNEQFF	TGTGCCAGCAGTTTCGGGGTCTCTAGCGGGACTTACAATGAGCAGTTCTTC
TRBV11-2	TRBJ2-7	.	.	CASSLDRGELSYEQYF	TGTGCCAGCAGCTTAGATCGCGGTGAGCTCTCCTACGAGCAGTACTTC
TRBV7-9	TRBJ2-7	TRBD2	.	CASSLFGTSGTFGSEQYF	TGTGCCAGCAGTCTATTCGGGACTAGCGGGACCTTCGGTTCCGAGCAGTACTTC
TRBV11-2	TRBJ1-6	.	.	CASSLTPQISPLHF	TGTGCCAGCAGCTTAACACCCCAAATCTCACCCCTCCACTTT
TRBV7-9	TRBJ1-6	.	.	CASSPRRLEGFSPLHF	TGTGCCAGCAGCCCCCGGAGGCTGGAGGGATTCTCACCCCTCCACTTT
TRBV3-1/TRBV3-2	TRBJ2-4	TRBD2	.	CASSRTSGGNIQYF	TGTGCCAGCAGCCGGACTAGCGGGGGAAACATTCAGTACTTC
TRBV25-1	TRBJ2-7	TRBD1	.	CASSELTGVQYF	TGTGCCAGCAGTGAGTTGACAGGGGTGCAGTACTTC
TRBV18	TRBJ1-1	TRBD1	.	CASSQDRVGTEAFF	TGTGCCAGCTCACAGGACAGGGTCGGGACTGAAGCTTTCTTT
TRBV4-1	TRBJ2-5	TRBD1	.	CASSQDPPLGQGARQTQYF	TGCGCCAGCAGCCAAGATCCCCCCCTCGGACAGGGGGCGAGGCAGACCCAGTACTTC
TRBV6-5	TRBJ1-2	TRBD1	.	CASSYNRDRVDYGYTF	TGTGCCAGCAGTTACAACCGGGACAGGGTCGACTATGGCTACACCTTC
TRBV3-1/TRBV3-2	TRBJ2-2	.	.	CASSSSRVTGELFF	TGTGCCAGCAGCTCCAGTCGGGTCACCGGGGAGCTGTTTTTT
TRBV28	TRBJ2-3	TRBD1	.	CASSLPGGLDTQYF	TGTGCCAGCAGTTTGCCAGGGGGCTTAGATACGCAGTATTTT
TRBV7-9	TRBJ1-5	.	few	CASSLGQGGIGNQPQHF	TGTGCCAGCAGCTTAGGTCAGGGAGGTATAGGCAATCAGCCCCAGCATTTT
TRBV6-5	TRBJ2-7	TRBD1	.	CATLWGGQGNEQYF	TGTGCCACCCTCTGGGGGGGACAGGGTAACGAGCAGTACTTC
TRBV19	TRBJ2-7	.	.	CASSIDRGQPYEQYF	TGTGCCAGTAGTATAGACAGGGGCCAACCCTACGAGCAGTACTTC
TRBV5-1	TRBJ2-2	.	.	CASSFGGQGELFF	TGCGCCAGCAGCTTTGGAGGACAGGGGGAGCTGTTTTTT
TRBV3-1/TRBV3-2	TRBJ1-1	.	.	CASTDSYTEAFF	TGTGCCAGCACCGACAGTTACACTGAAGCTTTCTTT
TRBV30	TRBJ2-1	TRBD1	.	CAWSGIYRGGSYNEQFF	TGTGCCTGGAGTGGGATATACAGGGGTGGCTCCTACAATGAGCAGTTCTTC
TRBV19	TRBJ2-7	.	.	CASSIEAGFSYEQYF	TGTGCCAGTAGTATAGAGGCAGGATTCTCCTACGAGCAGTACTTC
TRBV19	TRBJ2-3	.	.	CASSISGGDDTQYF	TGTGCCAGTAGTATCTCGGGCGGGGATGATACGCAGTATTTT
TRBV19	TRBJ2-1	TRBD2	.	CASSTGLAGGSRYNEQFF	TGTGCCAGTAGTACCGGACTAGCGGGAGGATCTCGTTACAATGAGCAGTTCTTC
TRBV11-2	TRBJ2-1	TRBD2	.	CASSSSDGLAGIYNEQFF	TGTGCCAGCAGCTCATCCGACGGGCTAGCGGGGATCTACAATGAGCAGTTCTTC
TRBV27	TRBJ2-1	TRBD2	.	CASGREGPRHNEQFF	TGTGCCAGCGGGCGGGAGGGCCCTCGCCACAATGAGCAGTTCTTC
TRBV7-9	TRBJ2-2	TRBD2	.	CASSLTSGNTGELFF	TGTGCCAGCAGCCTGACTAGCGGGAACACCGGGGAGCTGTTTTTT
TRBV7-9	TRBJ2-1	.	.	CASSPISGSYNEQFF	TGTGCCAGCAGCCCGATAAGCGGTTCCTACAATGAGCAGTTCTTC
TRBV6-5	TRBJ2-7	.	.	CASQAGLPYEQYF	TGTGCCAGCCAGGCGGGGCTCCCATACGAGCAGTACTTC
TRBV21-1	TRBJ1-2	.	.	CASSKDVRGTGCYGYTF	TGTGCCAGCAGCAAAGATGTGAGGGGGACAGGATGCTATGGCTACACCTTC
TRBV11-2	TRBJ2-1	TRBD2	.	CASSLGASGRGSEQFF	TGTGCCAGCAGCTTAGGGGCTAGCGGGAGGGGGAGTGAGCAGTTCTTC
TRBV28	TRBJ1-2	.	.	CASSPRDWRGGVYGYTF	TGTGCCAGCAGCCCGAGGGATTGGAGGGGAGGTGTTTATGGCTACACCTTC
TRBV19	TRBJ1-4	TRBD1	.	CASSTGVTTNEKLFF	TGTGCCAGTTCAACAGGGGTCACAACTAATGAAAAACTGTTTTTT
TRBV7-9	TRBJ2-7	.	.	CASSQSGYEQYF	TGTGCCAGCAGCCAGTCGGGCTACGAGCAGTACTTC
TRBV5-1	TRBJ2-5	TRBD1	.	CASSFRQGRETQYF	TGCGCCAGCAGCTTTAGACAGGGGAGGGAGACCCAGTACTTC
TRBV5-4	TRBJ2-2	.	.	CASSLVSGTGELFF	TGTGCCAGCAGCTTGGTCTCGGGCACCGGGGAGCTGTTTTTT
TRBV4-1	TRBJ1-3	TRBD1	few	CASSQADRRNTIYF	TGCGCCAGCAGCCAAGCGGACAGGCGAAACACCATATATTTT
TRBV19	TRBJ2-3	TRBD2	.	CASTTTGTSGYTDTQYF	TGTGCCAGTACCACAACCGGGACTAGCGGCTACACAGATACGCAGTATTTT
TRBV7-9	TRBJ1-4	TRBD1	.	CASSSGQTSTNEKLFF	TGTGCCAGCAGCTCGGGACAGACCTCAACTAATGAAAAACTGTTTTTT